One and the same sample provided the 27 T cell receptor beta chains below, sequenced in a study of T cell responses to AZD1222 COVID-19 vaccine. Sequencing used immunoSEQ multiplex PCR; TCRdb keeps in-frame clones, though not all of them. The sample has some 110,000 clones; around nine tenths are singletons. Source: peripheral blood, taken 28 days after the second dose of the MenACWY control vaccine. Receptor source: an adult who received the MenACWY meningococcal vaccine as a control.

J is TRBJ2-5 and V is TRBV3-1 (or the pseudogene TRBV3-2); 10 nucleotides match TRBD2. The CDR3 runs to 15 residues. CDR1 LGHDT and CDR2 YNNKEL come from the germline V gene (reference sequence). With V trimmed by 3 bases and J by 3 bases, 4 bases remained unmatched. This CDR3 is CASSHTSGAKETQYF. The CDR3 DNA follows: TGTGCCAGCAGCCACACTAGCGGGGCCAAAGAGACCCAGTACTTC.

This clone was counted a single time. This sequence joins TRBV7-9 and TRBJ1-1; 8 bases line up with TRBD1. The junction had 8 bases not matched to a gene; V was cut back by 1 base and J by 4 bases. The CDR3 extends over 16 amino acids. Germline V gene data show CDR1 as SEHNR and CDR2 as FQNEAQ (reference sequence). The DNA of the CDR3 is TGTGCCAGCAGCTTAGGAGCAGGGGGCGGGGGCACTGAAGCTTTCTTT. Its protein product is CASSLGAGGGGTEAFF.

V gene TRBV10-2 combines with J gene TRBJ2-7; 9 nucleotides match TRBD1. This CDR3 is built from 14 residues. The germline gives CDR1 WSHSY, CDR2 SAAADI. J lost 6 bases, V lost 8 bases, and 11 bases had no gene match. DNA for the CDR3: TGCGCCAGCCGGGGACAGGGCAAAATTGCCGAGCAGTACTTC. Translation: CASRGQGKIAEQYF.

The chain couples TRBV15 to TRBJ2-7, with TRBD1 identical over 8 bases. The CDR3 contains 14 residues. Germline CDR1 LNHNV, CDR2 YYDKDF (reference sequence). The V and J ends lost 3 bases and 3 bases, in that order; junction bases with no gene match: 4. CDR3 nucleotides: TGTGCCACCAGCAGGGACAGGGCCCACTACGAGCAGTACTTC. Its translation is CATSRDRAHYEQYF.

The chain combines TRBV21-1 with TRBJ1-4; TRBD1, as called in the table, went unchecked against the DNA. TRBV21-1 is flagged as a pseudogene. The CDR3 covers 14 residues. CDR3 amino acids: CASGCQATNEKLFF. The CDR3 region has the DNA TGTGCCAGCGGATGTCAGGCAACTAATGAAAAACTGTTTTTT.

V usage is TRBV3-1 (or the pseudogene TRBV3-2) and J usage is TRBJ1-3; D may be TRBD1 (6 bases). Trimming pared 2 bases from V and 0 bases from J, leaving 17 bases between. CDR3 length: 18 amino acids. Germline CDR1 is LGHDT and CDR2 is YNNKEL (reference sequence). Here the CDR3 reads CASSQPATGASSGNTIYF. The CDR3 coding sequence is TGTGCCAGCAGCCAACCAGCGACGGGGGCCAGCTCTGGAAACACCATATATTTT.

This chain connects TRBV4-3 to TRBJ2-7; 7 nucleotides line up with TRBD1. J was trimmed by 3 bases and V by 6 bases; bases with no gene match: 11. This CDR3 contains 15 residues. Germline assignment: CDR1 LGHNA and CDR2 YSLEER. CDR3 sequence: CASSLDRADYYEQYF. CDR3 nucleotide sequence: TGCGCCAGCAGTCTAGACAGGGCCGACTACTACGAGCAGTACTTC.

The V and J genes are TRBV3-1 (or the pseudogene TRBV3-2) and TRBJ1-1; D remains unclear. The CDR3 extends over 12 amino acids. Germline V gene lookup returns CDR1 LGHDT and CDR2 YNNKEL (reference sequence). The V gene lost 1 base and the J gene lost 5 bases, with 5 bases spanning the gap. CDR3 sequence: CASSQALTEAFF. CDR3 coding DNA: TGTGCCAGCAGCCAAGCCCTAACTGAAGCTTTCTTT.

This chain uses TRBV5-1 with TRBJ1-4; tentative D call: TRBD1 (6 bases). The CDR3 is made up of 14 amino acids. Germline V lookup: CDR1 SGHRS, CDR2 YFSETQ. Trimming cost V 0 bases and J 6 bases, with 9 bases left between them. The DNA for the CDR3 is TGCGCCAGCAGCTTGGGGGGGCCAGATGAAAAACTGTTTTTT. Amino acids: CASSLGGPDEKLFF.

This chain's CDR3 is CATSDFGDNEQFF. CDR3 DNA sequence: TGTGCCACCAGTGATTTCGGAGACAATGAGCAGTTCTTC. V gene TRBV24-1 combines with J gene TRBJ2-1; D gene unclear. The CDR3 spans 13 residues. CDR1 and CDR2 (germline): KGHDR, SFDVKD. Deletions cut 1 base from V and 5 bases from J, with 5 bases between.

This clone has more than one count but fewer than ten. This rearrangement joins TRBV7-8 to TRBJ2-3; 10 bases map to TRBD2. Germline V gene sequence: CDR1 SGHVS, CDR2 FQNEAQ. The CDR3 has 16 amino acids. V shed 1 base, J shed 2 bases, and the junction held 3 bases outside the gene matches. The CDR3 is CASSLVAGGATDTQYF. CDR3 sequence (DNA): TGTGCCAGCAGCTTAGTAGCGGGGGGTGCCACAGATACGCAGTATTTT.

In its sample, this clone was seen once. This chain links TRBV6-5 with TRBJ1-1; D remains unclear. The CDR3 is made up of 13 amino acids. Trimming left V 6 bases short and J 4 bases short, with 12 bases between. Per the germline V gene, CDR1 is MNHEY and CDR2 is SVGAGI. CDR3 residues: CASSQVRSTEAFF. The CDR3 DNA follows: TGTGCCAGCAGCCAAGTTAGGAGCACTGAAGCTTTCTTT.

J is TRBJ1-3 and V is TRBV7-2; 7 bases agree with TRBD1. The CDR3 length is 16 residues. The trim removed 0 bases at V and 4 bases at J, leaving 6 bases unmatched. Germline values: CDR1 SGHTA, CDR2 FQGNSA. CDR3 nucleotide sequence: TGTGCCAGCAGCTTAGCTCTGAGGGGGCGGGGAAACACCATATATTTT. Amino acids: CASSLALRGRGNTIYF.

The CDR3 here is CASSIDAPGLAGGLAKNIQYF. The CDR3 nucleotides read TGTGCCAGTAGTATAGACGCACCGGGACTAGCGGGGGGGCTAGCCAAAAACATTCAGTACTTC. V and J are TRBV19 and TRBJ2-4; 16 bases agree with TRBD2. With 0 bases clipped from V and 0 bases from J, the junction kept 8 bases outside the gene matches. CDR1 is LNHDA and CDR2 is SQIVND in the germline V gene (reference sequence). The CDR3 is 21 amino acids. Looking up the rest from reference TRBV19 and TRBJ2-4 gives the full variable domain: DGGITQSPKYLFRKEGQNVTLSCEQNLNHDAMYWYRQDPGQGLRLIYYSQIVNDFQKGDIAEGYSVSREKKESFPLTVTSAQKNPTAFYLCASSIDAPGLAGGLAKNIQYFGAGTRLSVL.

The chain is built from TRBV18 and TRBJ2-7, with D perhaps matching TRBD1 (7 bases). The CDR3 extends over 14 amino acids. Germline CDR1 is KGHSH and CDR2 is LQKENI. The V and J ends lost 5 bases and 7 bases respectively, with 18 bases between them. CDR3 nucleotides: TGTGCCAGCTCATCCCCCAGGGGGGATGGGGAGCAGTACTTC. Residues: CASSSPRGDGEQYF.

The chain recombines TRBV29-1 with TRBJ1-2, with a tentative D call TRBD1 (6 bases). Trimming left V 5 bases short and J 2 bases short, with 12 bases between. Germline CDR1 and CDR2: SQVTM and ANQGSEA. This CDR3 has 13 residues. This CDR3 is CSVRWGTNYGYTF. CDR3 in DNA: TGCAGCGTTCGCTGGGGGACAAACTATGGCTACACCTTC.

V and J are TRBV9 and TRBJ2-5; tentatively, D is TRBD1 (5 bases). CDR3 length equals 13 residues. Germline V gene lookup returns CDR1 SGDLS and CDR2 YYNGEE. Trimming stripped 0 bases from V and 5 bases from J, with 8 bases between. CDR3 region: CASSVAQGETQYF. The CDR3 bases are TGTGCCAGCAGCGTAGCTCAGGGCGAGACCCAGTACTTC.

The chain carries TRBV9 and TRBJ2-2; D gene uncertain. Germline-derived CDR1 and CDR2 are SGDLS and YYNGEE. The V gene lost 0 bases and the J gene lost 2 bases, with 8 bases spanning the gap. The CDR3 spans 15 residues. Here the CDR3 reads CASSVVPGNTGELFF. In DNA form, the CDR3 reads TGTGCCAGCAGCGTAGTCCCAGGTAACACCGGGGAGCTGTTTTTT.

This chain links TRBV4-1 with TRBJ1-5, with D tentatively TRBD1 (5 bases). CDR3 length: 15 residues. The germline gives CDR1 MGHRA, CDR2 YSYEKL. The V end lost 0 bases, the J end lost 9 bases, and 15 bases lay between the germline ends. CDR3 loop: CASSQDLGGGRPQHF. CDR3 in DNA: TGCGCCAGCAGCCAAGATCTCGGGGGGGGAAGGCCCCAGCATTTT.

The genes are TRBV3-1 (or the pseudogene TRBV3-2) and TRBJ2-7; D is unclear. CDR1 and CDR2 (germline): LGHDT, YNNKEL (reference sequence). The CDR3 totals 12 residues. V was cut by 1 base and J by 4 bases, with 5 bases left in between. The CDR3 sequence is CASSQGAYEQYF. CDR3 nucleotides: TGTGCCAGCAGCCAAGGGGCTTACGAGCAGTACTTC.

V and J are TRBV5-1 and TRBJ1-2, with 12 bases aligning to TRBD1. CDR3 size: 15 residues. V gave up 4 bases and J gave up 8 bases; unmatched junction bases: 9. Looked up from germline, CDR1 is SGHRS and CDR2 is YFSETQ. The CDR3, as DNA: TGCGCCAGCAGCGCCAGGGACAGGGGGCAAGAGGGCTACACCTTC. It specifies CASSARDRGQEGYTF.

The V and J genes are TRBV2 and TRBJ1-5; D remains ambiguous. Deletions cut 0 bases from V and 0 bases from J, with 9 bases between. The germline CDR1 and CDR2 sequences are SNHLY and FYNNEI. The CDR3 loop spans 16 amino acids. CDR3 region: CASSEAVVYSNQPQHF. The CDR3 region has the DNA TGTGCCAGCAGTGAAGCGGTAGTCTATAGCAATCAGCCCCAGCATTTT.

The chain combines TRBV12-3 or TRBV12-4 with TRBJ1-1; D perhaps matches TRBD1 (5 bases). Trimming shortened V by 7 bases and J by 5 bases, and 8 bases separated the two germline ends. The CDR3 runs to 11 residues. This chain's CDR3 is CASTGGTEAFF. The CDR3 nucleotides are TGTGCCAGCACCGGGGGTACTGAAGCTTTCTTT.

Notes on this clone: The same CDR3 is also encoded by other DNA sequences in this sample. CDR3 loop: CASSPSGTGDGYTF. In nucleotides, the CDR3 is TGTGCCAGCTCACCATCAGGGACAGGGGATGGCTACACCTTC. J is TRBJ1-2 and V is TRBV18; 10 nucleotides agree with TRBD1. The V gene's germline CDR1 is KGHSH and CDR2 LQKENI. The CDR3 has 14 residues. J was trimmed by 6 bases and V by 2 bases; bases with no gene match: 3.

The J gene is TRBJ2-6, the V gene TRBV15; weak D call: TRBD1 (6 bases). Germline CDR1 is LNHNV and CDR2 is YYDKDF (reference sequence). V was trimmed by 3 bases and J by 0 bases, leaving 18 bases between them. The CDR3 sequence is 19 residues long. The CDR3 nucleotides read TGTGCCACCAGCAGGTCTGACAGGCGCCACTACTCTGGGGCCAACGTCCTGACTTTC. Amino acids: CATSRSDRRHYSGANVLTF.

The chain recombines TRBV11-2 with TRBJ1-1; D gene unclear. The germline V and J ends were trimmed by 2 bases and 7 bases, with 11 bases remaining between them. In germline, CDR1 is SGHAT, CDR2 FQNNGV. The CDR3 consists of 13 residues. The CDR3 loop is CASSLSAAGEAFF. CDR3 DNA: TGTGCCAGCAGCTTATCGGCGGCCGGTGAAGCTTTCTTT.

The chain has TRBV6-5 and TRBJ1-1; D perhaps matches TRBD1 (6 bases). V was cut by 6 bases and J by 6 bases, with 17 bases left in between. Germline loops: CDR1 MNHEY, CDR2 SVGAGI. The CDR3 loop spans 14 amino acids. CDR3 sequence (DNA): TGTGCCAGCAGCGCCACAGGGAGGGGCGCTGAAGCTTTCTTT. Translation gives CASSATGRGAEAFF.